These 26 T cell receptor beta chains originate from one sample sequenced in a study of CD8 T cells in Susac syndrome. An input of roughly 0.45 to 1 ug of RNA was subjected to reverse transcription using random hexamers. MiXCR, run by TCRdb on the immunoSEQ multiplex PCR reads, gives a single entry per CDR3 protein. This sample carries about 120,000 distinct CDR3 sequences, under 95% of them seen once, and the ten largest clones take roughly 0.12%. Material: CD8+ T cells from PBMCs. Source of these receptors: a human donor in good health.

The chain employs TRBV9 and TRBJ2-3, with D uncertain. CDR3 length: 15 amino acids. Between the trimmed V and J ends, which lost 1 base and 2 bases, there was a span of 11 bases. Germline CDR1 and CDR2: SGDLS and YYNGEE. CDR3 region: CASSVTSANTDTQYF. The CDR3, as DNA: TGTGCCAGCAGCGTAACTTCCGCGAACACAGATACGCAGTATTTT.

The CDR3 here is CASSLARQGSPYGYTF. As DNA, the CDR3 is TGTGCCAGCAGCTTAGCGCGACAGGGGTCCCCCTATGGCTACACCTTC. The chain combines TRBV7-8 with TRBJ1-2, with 8 bases matching TRBD1. V lost 0 bases, J lost 4 bases, and 7 bases stayed unmatched. Per germline, CDR1 SGHVS and CDR2 FQNEAQ. This CDR3 has 16 amino acids. The whole variable domain, filled in from reference TRBV7-8 and TRBJ1-2, reads GAGVSQSPRYKVAKRGQDVALRCDPISGHVSLFWYQQALGQGPEFLTYFQNEAQLDKSGLPSDRFFAERPEGSVSTLKIQRTQQEDSAVYLCASSLARQGSPYGYTFGSGTRLTVV.

This sequence joins TRBV20-1 and TRBJ1-5, with D possibly being TRBD1 (6 bases). Germline assignment: CDR1 DFQATT and CDR2 SNEGSKA (reference sequence). V was trimmed by 0 bases and J by 8 bases, leaving 14 bases between them. The CDR3 consists of 14 residues. CDR3 in DNA: TGCAGTGCTAGAGATCCCCTTCCAGGGGAGCCCCAGCATTTT. It translates to CSARDPLPGEPQHF.

This chain connects TRBV7-3 to TRBJ1-1, with 7 nucleotides matching TRBD1. CDR3 length equals 15 residues. V gave up 4 bases and J gave up 1 base; unmatched junction bases: 6. Germline V gene sequence: CDR1 SGHTA, CDR2 FQGTGA. The CDR3 spells CASSSARQGNTEAFF. Here the CDR3 DNA reads TGTGCCAGCAGCTCCGCACGACAGGGGAACACTGAAGCTTTCTTT.

V gene TRBV27 combines with J gene TRBJ2-3; D is ambiguous. V lost 1 base and J 5 bases, leaving 4 bases between the germline ends. CDR3 size: 12 residues. Germline V lookup: CDR1 MNHEY, CDR2 SMNVEV (reference sequence). The CDR3 DNA reads as TGTGCCAGCAGTTTATTTGGAGATACGCAGTATTTT. This sequence encodes CASSLFGDTQYF.

This clonotype was detected once. The V and J genes are TRBV3-1 and TRBJ1-2, with D tentatively TRBD1 (5 bases). From germline, CDR1 is LGHDT and CDR2 YNNKEL (reference sequence). The CDR3 is 15 amino acids. V lost 4 bases, J lost 5 bases, and 17 bases lay in between. CDR3 DNA: TGTGCCAGCAGCCCCATCCGGGGGTATGATTATGGCTACACCTTC. Amino acids: CASSPIRGYDYGYTF.

The chain employs TRBV6-6 and TRBJ1-4; TRBD1 is a possible D gene (6 bases). Germline V gene data show CDR1 as MNHNY and CDR2 as SVGAGI (reference sequence). The CDR3 consists of 15 residues. The ends were cut back, 6 bases at V and 2 bases at J, with 13 bases in the middle. This CDR3 reads CASSLSGQTNEKLFF. DNA of the CDR3: TGTGCCAGCAGCTTATCAGGACAGACTAATGAAAAACTGTTTTTT.

The gene calls are TRBV7-9 and TRBJ2-7, with 8 nucleotides matching TRBD2. This CDR3 comprises 17 residues. J gave up 6 bases and V 0 bases, and 13 bases lay outside the gene matches. Germline-derived CDR1 and CDR2 are SEHNR and FQNEAQ (reference sequence). CDR3 in amino acids: CASSLALAGRRGLEQYF. DNA of the CDR3: TGTGCCAGCAGCTTAGCGCTAGCGGGTCGACGGGGGCTCGAGCAGTACTTC. Full variable domain (remainder filled in from reference TRBV7-9 and TRBJ2-7): DTGVSQNPRHKITKRGQNVTFRCDPISEHNRLYWYRQTLGQGPEFLTYFQNEAQLEKSRLLSDRFSAERPKGSFSTLEIQRTEQGDSAMYLCASSLALAGRRGLEQYFGPGTRLTVT.

V is TRBV12-3 or TRBV12-4 and J is TRBJ1-3; D possibly corresponds to TRBD1 (5 bases). V was pared by 2 bases and J by 1 base, with 9 bases between. The CDR3 covers 15 residues. In DNA form, the CDR3 reads TGTGCCAGCAGTTTATCGGGGGGATCTGGAAACACCATATATTTT. It codes for CASSLSGGSGNTIYF.

The chain carries TRBV7-2 and TRBJ2-7; 10 bases match TRBD1. CDR3 size: 13 residues. The J segment lost 12 bases and the V segment lost 1 base, leaving 6 bases of the junction unmatched. CDR1 is SGHTA, CDR2 FQGNSA, per germline. The CDR3 sequence is CASSLVGTGVWYF. The CDR3 region has the DNA TGTGCCAGCAGCTTAGTCGGGACAGGGGTCTGGTACTTC.

The rearrangement joins TRBV5-6 to TRBJ1-2; D perhaps matches TRBD1 (6 bases). V lost 4 bases to trimming and J lost 8 bases, with 21 bases between them. From germline, CDR1 is SGHDT and CDR2 YYEEEE. CDR3 size: 15 residues. CDR3 DNA: TGTGCCAGCAGCCCCAGGGGCCCCCGGGGTCGGGGCTACACCTTC. The encoded protein is CASSPRGPRGRGYTF.

The V gene is TRBV7-2, the J gene TRBJ2-1; TRBD2 aligns across 9 bases. CDR1 and CDR2 from the germline V gene are SGHTA and FQGNSA. CDR3 size: 17 residues. Germline trimming cut 1 base from V and 3 bases from J; bases unmatched to any gene: 7. CDR3 in amino acids: CASSLVSGRGGYNEQFF. DNA for the CDR3: TGTGCCAGCAGCTTAGTTAGCGGGAGAGGGGGCTACAATGAGCAGTTCTTC. The full variable domain, in which reference TRBV7-2 and TRBJ2-1 provide the parts outside the CDR3, is GAGVSQSPSNKVTEKGKDVELRCDPISGHTALYWYRQSLGQGLEFLIYFQGNSAPDKSGLPSDRFSAERTGGSVSTLTIQRTQQEDSAVYLCASSLVSGRGGYNEQFFGPGTRLTVL.

The chain combines TRBV20-1 with TRBJ1-6, with 7 bases fitting TRBD1. This CDR3 region has 18 residues. Germline lookup yields CDR1 DFQATT and CDR2 SNEGSKA (reference sequence). With 7 bases clipped from V and 0 bases from J, the junction kept 15 bases outside the gene matches. The CDR3 DNA reads TGCAGTGTTAGCGGGAGGGGACAGTTAAGCTCCTATAATTCACCCCTCCACTTT. It translates to CSVSGRGQLSSYNSPLHF.

J is TRBJ2-7 and V is TRBV5-6; 8 bases match TRBD1. J was trimmed by 2 bases and V by 0 bases; bases with no gene match: 7. This CDR3 contains 16 residues. The germline gives CDR1 SGHDT, CDR2 YYEEEE. CDR3 sequence reads: CASSLAGGFDTYEQYF. CDR3 in DNA: TGTGCCAGCAGCTTGGCAGGGGGCTTCGACACCTACGAGCAGTACTTC.

Comments on this clonotype: Germline and junction disagree at one end, which may indicate a read error. CDR3 bases: TGTGCCAGCAGTTACGGGACTAAATACAAGGAGCAGTTCTTC. This gives the protein CASSYGTKYKEQFF. V is TRBV6-2 or TRBV6-3 and J is TRBJ2-1, with 7 nucleotides matching TRBD2. CDR1 and CDR2 (germline): MNHEY, SVGEGT. This CDR3 contains 14 residues.

The chain combines TRBV20-1 with TRBJ1-5; D is uncertain. CDR1 DFQATT and CDR2 SNEGSKA come from the germline V gene (reference sequence). The CDR3 loop spans 13 amino acids. V shed 0 bases and J shed 6 bases, with 9 bases lying between them. The CDR3 reads CSARDLEGQPQHF. In DNA form, the CDR3 reads TGCAGTGCTAGAGATCTAGAGGGTCAGCCCCAGCATTTT.

The chain combines TRBV20-1 with TRBJ1-2, with a possible D match to TRBD1 (6 bases). V shed 0 bases and J shed 4 bases, with 12 bases lying between them. Germline lookup yields CDR1 DFQATT and CDR2 SNEGSKA (reference sequence). The CDR3 is made up of 14 amino acids. In nucleotides, the CDR3 is TGCAGTGCTAGAGAATCGACAGGAGGCTATGGCTACACCTTC. Amino acid sequence: CSARESTGGYGYTF.

The CDR3 sequence is CASSSALAGYEQYF. The CDR3 nucleotides are TGTGCCAGCAGCTCCGCACTAGCGGGGTACGAGCAGTACTTC. The genes are TRBV7-8 and TRBJ2-7, with 10 positions matching TRBD2. The germline V gene encodes CDR1 SGHVS and CDR2 FQNEAQ. V gave up 4 bases and J gave up 4 bases; unmatched junction bases: 4. This CDR3 has 14 residues. Looking up the rest from reference TRBV7-8 and TRBJ2-7 gives the full variable domain: GAGVSQSPRYKVAKRGQDVALRCDPISGHVSLFWYQQALGQGPEFLTYFQNEAQLDKSGLPSDRFFAERPEGSVSTLKIQRTQQEDSAVYLCASSSALAGYEQYFGPGTRLTVT.

The rearrangement joins TRBV5-1 to TRBJ1-1; 10 bases agree with TRBD1. CDR1 and CDR2 (germline): SGHRS, YFSETQ. Unmatched junction bases numbered 6, after V lost 0 bases and J lost 1 base. CDR3 length equals 17 residues. The CDR3 here is CASSLGQGAFSNTEAFF. Here the CDR3 DNA reads TGCGCCAGCAGCTTGGGACAGGGGGCTTTTTCGAACACTGAAGCTTTCTTT.

This rearrangement joins TRBV6-2 or TRBV6-3 to TRBJ2-1; D might be TRBD2 (5 bases). Trimming took off 4 bases at V and 8 bases at J, with 12 bases between the two ends. The length of the CDR3 is 13 residues. The germline CDR1 and CDR2 sequences are MNHEY and SVGEGT. The CDR3 DNA reads as TGTGCCAGCAGTTCTCTAGCCTTCGATGAGCAGTTCTTC. Translation gives CASSSLAFDEQFF.

The chain carries TRBV20-1 and TRBJ2-3; D gene ambiguous. The germline gives CDR1 DFQATT, CDR2 SNEGSKA (reference sequence). The V end was cut by 5 bases, the J end by 0 bases, with 15 bases between. This CDR3 region has 15 residues. The CDR3 DNA reads TGCAGTGCTTTTTCCGGGTTCCTTAGCACAGATACGCAGTATTTT. The encoded protein is CSAFSGFLSTDTQYF.

The chain employs TRBV7-9 and TRBJ1-5; TRBD1 aligns across 7 bases. The germline gives CDR1 SEHNR, CDR2 FQNEAQ (reference sequence). The length of the CDR3 is 17 residues. V was clipped by 5 bases and J by 1 base; unmatched bases: 11. CDR3 sequence (DNA): TGTGCCAGCAGCCCGGGGGTGAAGACAGGGAGCAATCAGCCCCAGCATTTT. Translated, it gives CASSPGVKTGSNQPQHF.

The chain couples TRBV5-1 to TRBJ1-2; no clear D gene. V lost 4 bases, J lost 2 bases, and 15 bases lay in between. The CDR3 has 15 amino acids. Per the germline V gene, CDR1 is SGHRS and CDR2 is YFSETQ. CDR3 sequence (DNA): TGCGCCAGCAGCATAGAGTTCACAGCAAACTATGGCTACACCTTC. This sequence encodes CASSIEFTANYGYTF.

The chain couples TRBV7-9 to TRBJ2-2, with D unresolved. Germline CDR1 is SEHNR and CDR2 is FQNEAQ (reference sequence). Trimming removed 5 bases from V and 4 bases from J, with 8 bases in between. The CDR3 has 13 amino acids. DNA of the CDR3: TGTGCCAGCAGCCCTGGTGGCACCGGGGAGCTGTTTTTT. It codes for CASSPGGTGELFF.

The chain carries TRBV7-2 and TRBJ1-2; D is unresolved. The CDR3 contains 15 residues. Germline V gives CDR1 SGHTA, CDR2 FQGNSA. V lost 4 bases to trimming and J lost 7 bases, with 19 bases between them. The CDR3 bases are TGTGCCAGCAGCTCCGTTCGGGAACTAGCAGCTGGCTACACCTTC. Protein sequence: CASSSVRELAAGYTF.

In DNA form, the CDR3 reads TGCAGTGCTAGAGATCTGCGTACTCCTAACACCGGGGAGCTGTTTTTT. This codes for CSARDLRTPNTGELFF. The V gene is TRBV20-1, the J gene TRBJ2-2; D is uncertain. The CDR3 length is 16 residues. The germline V gene has CDR1 DFQATT and CDR2 SNEGSKA (reference sequence). Between the trimmed V and J ends, which lost 0 bases and 2 bases, there was a span of 13 bases.